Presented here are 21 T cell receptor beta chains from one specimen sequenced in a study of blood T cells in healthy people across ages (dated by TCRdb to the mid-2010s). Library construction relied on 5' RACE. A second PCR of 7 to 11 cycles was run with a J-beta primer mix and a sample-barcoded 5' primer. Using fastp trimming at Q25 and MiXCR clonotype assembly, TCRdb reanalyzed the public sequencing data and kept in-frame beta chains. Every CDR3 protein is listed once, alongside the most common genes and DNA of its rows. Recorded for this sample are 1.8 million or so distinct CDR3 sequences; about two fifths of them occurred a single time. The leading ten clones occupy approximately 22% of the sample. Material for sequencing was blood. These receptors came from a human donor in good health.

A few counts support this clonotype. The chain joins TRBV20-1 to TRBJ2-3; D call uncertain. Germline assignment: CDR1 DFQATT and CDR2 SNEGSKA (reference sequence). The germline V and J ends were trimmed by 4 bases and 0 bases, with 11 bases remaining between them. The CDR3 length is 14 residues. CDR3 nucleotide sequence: TGCAGTGCTACAAACCGCCTTAGCACAGATACGCAGTATTTT. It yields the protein CSATNRLSTDTQYF.

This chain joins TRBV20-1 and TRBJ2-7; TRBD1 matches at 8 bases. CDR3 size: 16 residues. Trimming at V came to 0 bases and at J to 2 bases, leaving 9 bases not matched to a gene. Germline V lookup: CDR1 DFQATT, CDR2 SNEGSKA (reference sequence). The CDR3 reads CSARDKGDRWTYEQYF. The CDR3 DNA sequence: TGCAGTGCTAGAGATAAGGGGGACAGGTGGACCTACGAGCAGTACTTC.

Here the CDR3 reads CASSSRRRGGLSTDTQYF. DNA of the CDR3: TGTGCCAGCAGCTCCCGCCGAAGGGGGGGACTTTCCACAGATACGCAGTATTTT. The chain has TRBV5-5 and TRBJ2-3, with D maybe TRBD2 (7 bases). Trimming stripped 3 bases from V and 2 bases from J, with 22 bases between. The CDR3 totals 18 residues. Germline V CDR1 and CDR2: SGHKS, YYEKEE (reference sequence).

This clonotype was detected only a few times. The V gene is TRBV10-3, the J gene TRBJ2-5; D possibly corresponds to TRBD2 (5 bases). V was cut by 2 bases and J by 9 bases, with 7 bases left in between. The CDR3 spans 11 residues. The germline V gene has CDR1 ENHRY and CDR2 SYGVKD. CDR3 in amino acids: CAISEEGPQYF. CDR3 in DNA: TGTGCCATCAGTGAGGAGGGCCCCCAGTACTTC.

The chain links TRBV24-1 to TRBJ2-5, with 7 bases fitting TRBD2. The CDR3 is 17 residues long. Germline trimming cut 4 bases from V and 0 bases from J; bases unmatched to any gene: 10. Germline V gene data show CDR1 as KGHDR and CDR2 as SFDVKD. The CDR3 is CATSDSLAGTHQETQYF. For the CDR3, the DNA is TGTGCCACCAGTGACTCATTAGCGGGTACCCACCAAGAGACCCAGTACTTC.

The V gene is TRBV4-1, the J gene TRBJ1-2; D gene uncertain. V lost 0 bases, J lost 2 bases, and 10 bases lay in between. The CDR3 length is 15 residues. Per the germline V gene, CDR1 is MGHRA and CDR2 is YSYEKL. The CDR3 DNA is TGCGCCAGCAGCCAAGAGGGCGTCAAGAACTATGGCTACACCTTC. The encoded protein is CASSQEGVKNYGYTF.

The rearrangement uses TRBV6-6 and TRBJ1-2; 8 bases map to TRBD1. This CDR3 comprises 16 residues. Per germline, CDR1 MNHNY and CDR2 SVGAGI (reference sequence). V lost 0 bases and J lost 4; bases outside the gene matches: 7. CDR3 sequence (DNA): TGTGCCAGCAGTTACTCGATTGGGACAGGACTCTATGGCTACACCTTC. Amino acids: CASSYSIGTGLYGYTF.

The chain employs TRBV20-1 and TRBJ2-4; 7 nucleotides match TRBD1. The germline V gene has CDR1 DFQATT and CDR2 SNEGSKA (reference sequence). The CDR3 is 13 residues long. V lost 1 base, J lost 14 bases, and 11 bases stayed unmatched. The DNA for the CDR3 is TGCAGTGCTAGAGTCGCTTTTAGGGACAGCAAGTACTTC. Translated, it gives CSARVAFRDSKYF.

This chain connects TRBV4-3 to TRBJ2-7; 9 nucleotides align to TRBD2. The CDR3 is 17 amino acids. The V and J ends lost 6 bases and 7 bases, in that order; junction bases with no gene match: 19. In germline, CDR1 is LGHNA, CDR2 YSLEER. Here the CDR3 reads CASSLKMSLAGYNEQYF. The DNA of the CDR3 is TGCGCCAGCAGTCTCAAGATGTCGCTAGCGGGGTACAATGAGCAGTACTTC.

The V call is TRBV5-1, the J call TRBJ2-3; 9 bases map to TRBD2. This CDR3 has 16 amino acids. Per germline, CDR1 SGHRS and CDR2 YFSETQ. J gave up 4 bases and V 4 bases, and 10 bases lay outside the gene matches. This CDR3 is CASSLLPERGADTQYF. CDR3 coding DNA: TGCGCCAGCAGCCTCCTCCCGGAGCGGGGGGCAGATACGCAGTATTTT. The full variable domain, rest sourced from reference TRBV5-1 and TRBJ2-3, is KAGVTQTPRYLIKTRGQQVTLSCSPISGHRSVSWYQQTPGQGLQFLFEYFSETQRNKGNFPGRFSGRQFSNSRSEMNVSTLELGDSALYLCASSLLPERGADTQYFGPGTRLTVL.

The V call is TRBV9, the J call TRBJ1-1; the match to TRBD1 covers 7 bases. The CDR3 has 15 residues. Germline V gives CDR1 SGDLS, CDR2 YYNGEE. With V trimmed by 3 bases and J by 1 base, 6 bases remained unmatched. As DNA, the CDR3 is TGTGCCAGCAGCGCGATCGGACAGGCGAACACTGAAGCTTTCTTT. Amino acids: CASSAIGQANTEAFF.

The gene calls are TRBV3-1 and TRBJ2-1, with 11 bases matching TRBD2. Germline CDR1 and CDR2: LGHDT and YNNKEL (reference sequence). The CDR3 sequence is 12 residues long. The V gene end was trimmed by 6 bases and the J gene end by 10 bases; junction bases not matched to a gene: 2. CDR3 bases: TGTGCCAGCAGAATAGCGGGAGGGGAGCAGTTCTTC. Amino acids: CASRIAGGEQFF.

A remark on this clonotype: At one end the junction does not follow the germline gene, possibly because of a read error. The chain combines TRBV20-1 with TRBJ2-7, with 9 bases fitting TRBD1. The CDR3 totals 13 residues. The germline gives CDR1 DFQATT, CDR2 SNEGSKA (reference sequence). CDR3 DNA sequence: TGCAGTGCTAGCTGGGACAGGGACTACGGGCAGTACTTC. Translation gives CSASWDRDYGQYF.

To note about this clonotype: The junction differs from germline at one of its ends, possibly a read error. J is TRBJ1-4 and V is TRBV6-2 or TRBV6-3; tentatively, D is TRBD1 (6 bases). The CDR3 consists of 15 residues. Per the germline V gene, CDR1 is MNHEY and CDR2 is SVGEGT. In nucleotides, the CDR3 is TGTGCCGGCAGACCCCGAGGGGGGGCAGTGGAAAAACTGTTTTTT. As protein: CAGRPRGGAVEKLFF.

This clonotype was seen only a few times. CDR3 residues: CASSLGTSGTTDTQYF. CDR3 DNA sequence: TGTGCCAGCAGCCTGGGGACTAGCGGGACCACAGATACGCAGTATTTT. The genes are TRBV7-2 and TRBJ2-3, with 13 bases that match TRBD2. The trim removed 5 bases at V and 2 bases at J, leaving 4 bases unmatched. This CDR3 spans 16 amino acids. The V gene's germline CDR1 is SGHTA and CDR2 FQGNSA.

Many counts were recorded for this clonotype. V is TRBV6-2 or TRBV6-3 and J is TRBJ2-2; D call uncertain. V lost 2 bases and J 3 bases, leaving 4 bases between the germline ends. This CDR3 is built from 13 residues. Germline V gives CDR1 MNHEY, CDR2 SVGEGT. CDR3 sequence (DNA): TGTGCCAGCAGTTACAGGGACACCGGGGAGCTGTTTTTT. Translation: CASSYRDTGELFF.

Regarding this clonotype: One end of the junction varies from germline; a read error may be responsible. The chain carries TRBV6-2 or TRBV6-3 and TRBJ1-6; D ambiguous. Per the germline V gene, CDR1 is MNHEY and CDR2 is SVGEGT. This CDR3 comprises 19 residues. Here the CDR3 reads CAGSYPLTQSGGYNSPLHF. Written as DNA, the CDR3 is TGTGCCGGCAGTTACCCCTTGACTCAATCCGGCGGTTATAATTCACCCCTCCACTTT.

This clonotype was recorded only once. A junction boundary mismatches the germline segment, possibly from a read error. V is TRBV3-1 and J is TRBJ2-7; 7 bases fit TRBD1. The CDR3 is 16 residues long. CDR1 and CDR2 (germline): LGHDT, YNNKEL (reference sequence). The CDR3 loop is CASSVQQGLSSYEQYF. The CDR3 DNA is TGCGCCAGCAGCGTCCAACAGGGGCTAAGCTCCTACGAGCAGTACTTC.

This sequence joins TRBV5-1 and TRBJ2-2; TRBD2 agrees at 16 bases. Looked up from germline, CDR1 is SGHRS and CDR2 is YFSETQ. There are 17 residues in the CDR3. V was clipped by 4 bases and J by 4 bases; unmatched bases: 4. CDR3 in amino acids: CASSEGLAGGPTGELFF. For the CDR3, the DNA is TGCGCCAGCAGCGAGGGACTAGCGGGGGGGCCCACCGGGGAGCTGTTTTTT. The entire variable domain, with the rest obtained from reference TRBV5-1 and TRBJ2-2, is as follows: KAGVTQTPRYLIKTRGQQVTLSCSPISGHRSVSWYQQTPGQGLQFLFEYFSETQRNKGNFPGRFSGRQFSNSRSEMNVSTLELGDSALYLCASSEGLAGGPTGELFFGEGSRLTVL.

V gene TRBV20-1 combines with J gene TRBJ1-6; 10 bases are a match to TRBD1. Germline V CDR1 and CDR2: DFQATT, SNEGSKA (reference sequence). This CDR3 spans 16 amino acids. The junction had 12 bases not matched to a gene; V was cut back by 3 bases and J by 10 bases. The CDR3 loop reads CSASKPGQGYYSPLHF. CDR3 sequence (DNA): TGCAGTGCTAGTAAACCGGGACAGGGGTATTACTCACCCCTCCACTTT.

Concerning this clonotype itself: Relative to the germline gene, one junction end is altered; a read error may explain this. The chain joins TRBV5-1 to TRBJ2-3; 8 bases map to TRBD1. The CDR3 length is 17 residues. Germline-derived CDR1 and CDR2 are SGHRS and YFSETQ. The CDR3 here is CASNYDQGARSTDTQYF. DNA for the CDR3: TGCGCCAGCAACTACGACCAGGGGGCAAGGAGCACAGACACGCAGTATTTT.